This TCR beta chain originates from a study of T cell responses to AZD1222 COVID-19 vaccine. Study-wide points: The reported proportion of spike-specific TCRs targeting unmutated variant regions was nearly half. The sample set comprised mostly white British donors with more females, and clonal diversity was possibly underestimated. Baseline seropositivity occurred in only a handful of AZD1222 recipients.

About this clone itself: Antigen unknown.

Data came from immunoSEQ multiplex PCR; TCRdb stores just in-frame clones and leaves some out. The sample carries 90,000 to 120,000 clones, 86% recorded once. The CDR3 is 13 amino acids. The V gene lost 6 bases and the J gene lost 5 bases, with 13 bases spanning the gap. The V gene's germline CDR1 is MNHEY and CDR2 SVGAGI. V gene TRBV6-5 combines with J gene TRBJ2-5; tentatively, D is TRBD1 (5 bases). Specimen: peripheral blood, collected 28 days after the second dose of the MenACWY control vaccine. The TCR was taken from an adult who received the MenACWY meningococcal vaccine as a control. CDR3: CASRAGLMETQYF. The CDR3 DNA reads as TGTGCCAGCAGAGCAGGGTTAATGGAGACCCAGTACTTC.